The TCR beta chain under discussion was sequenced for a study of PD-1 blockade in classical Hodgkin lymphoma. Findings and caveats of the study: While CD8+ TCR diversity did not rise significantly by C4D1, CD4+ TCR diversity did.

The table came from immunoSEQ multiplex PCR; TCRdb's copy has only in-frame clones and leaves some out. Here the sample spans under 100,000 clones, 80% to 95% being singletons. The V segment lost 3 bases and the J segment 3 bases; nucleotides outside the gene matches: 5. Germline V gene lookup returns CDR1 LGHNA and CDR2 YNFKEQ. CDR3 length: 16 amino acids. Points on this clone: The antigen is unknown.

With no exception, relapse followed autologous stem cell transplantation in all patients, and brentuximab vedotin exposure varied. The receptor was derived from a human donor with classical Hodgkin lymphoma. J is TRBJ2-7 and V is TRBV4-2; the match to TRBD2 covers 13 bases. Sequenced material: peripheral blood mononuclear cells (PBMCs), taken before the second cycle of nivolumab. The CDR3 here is CASSQGTSGAGYEQYF. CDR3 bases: TGTGCCAGCAGCCAGGGGACTAGCGGGGCGGGCTACGAGCAGTACTTC.